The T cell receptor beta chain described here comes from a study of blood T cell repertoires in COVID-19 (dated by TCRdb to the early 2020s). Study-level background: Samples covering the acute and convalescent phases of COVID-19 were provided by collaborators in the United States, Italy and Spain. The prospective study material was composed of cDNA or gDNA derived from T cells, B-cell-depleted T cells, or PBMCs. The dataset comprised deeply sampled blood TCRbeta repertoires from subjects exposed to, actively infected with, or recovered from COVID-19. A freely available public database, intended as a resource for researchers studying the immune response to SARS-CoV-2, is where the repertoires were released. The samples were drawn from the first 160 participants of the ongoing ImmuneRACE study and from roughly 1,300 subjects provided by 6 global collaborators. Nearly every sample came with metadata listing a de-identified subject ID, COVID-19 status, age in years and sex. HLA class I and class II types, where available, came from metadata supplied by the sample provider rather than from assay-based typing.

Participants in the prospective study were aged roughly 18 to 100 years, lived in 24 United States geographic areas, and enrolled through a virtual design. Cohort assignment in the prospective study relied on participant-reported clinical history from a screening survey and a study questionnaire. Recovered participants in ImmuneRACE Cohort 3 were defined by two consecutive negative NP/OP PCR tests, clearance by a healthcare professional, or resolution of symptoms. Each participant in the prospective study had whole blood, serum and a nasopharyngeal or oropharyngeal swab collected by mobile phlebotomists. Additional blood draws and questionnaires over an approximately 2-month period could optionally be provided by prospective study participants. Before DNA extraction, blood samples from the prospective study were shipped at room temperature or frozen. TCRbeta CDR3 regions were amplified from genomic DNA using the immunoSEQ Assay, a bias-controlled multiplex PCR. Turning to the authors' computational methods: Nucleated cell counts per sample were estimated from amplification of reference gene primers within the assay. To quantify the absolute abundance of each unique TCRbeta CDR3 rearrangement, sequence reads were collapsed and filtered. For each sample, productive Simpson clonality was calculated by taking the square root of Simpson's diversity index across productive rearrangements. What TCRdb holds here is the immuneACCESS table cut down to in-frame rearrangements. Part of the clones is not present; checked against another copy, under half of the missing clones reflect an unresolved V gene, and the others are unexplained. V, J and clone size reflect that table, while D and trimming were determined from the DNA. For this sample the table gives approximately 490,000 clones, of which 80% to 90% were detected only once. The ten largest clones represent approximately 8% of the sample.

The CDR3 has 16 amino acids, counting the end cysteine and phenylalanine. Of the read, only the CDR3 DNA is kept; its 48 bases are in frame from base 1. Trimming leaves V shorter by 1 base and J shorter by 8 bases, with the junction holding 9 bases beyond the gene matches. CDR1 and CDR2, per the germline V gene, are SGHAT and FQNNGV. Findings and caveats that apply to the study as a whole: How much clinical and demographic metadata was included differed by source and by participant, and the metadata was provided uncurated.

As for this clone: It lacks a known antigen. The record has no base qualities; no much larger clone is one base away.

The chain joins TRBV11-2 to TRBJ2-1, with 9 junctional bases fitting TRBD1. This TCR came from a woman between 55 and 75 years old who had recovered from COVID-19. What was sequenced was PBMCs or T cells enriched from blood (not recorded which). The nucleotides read TGTGCCAGCAGCTTAGGATCGGACAGGGGTTTCGATGAGCAGTTCTTC. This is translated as CASSLGSDRGFDEQFF.